This T cell receptor beta chain derives from a study of vaccination and CD4 T cells after COVID-19. Sequencing of cultured CD4+ T cell DNA used the Oncomine TCR Beta short-read assay. TCRdb reprocessed the PCR reads with MiXCR, giving one entry per CDR3 protein. Here the sample spans about 18,000 distinct CDR3 sequences, 50% being singletons. Turning to this clonotype: As yet, its antigen is unknown.

This sample's treatment: roughly 11-day PBMC culture with coronavirus spike peptide pools or control peptides (ViraFEST assay). Losses at the gene ends were 1 base for V and 6 bases for J; bases not matched to a gene: 4. The CDR3 consists of 14 residues. Germline lookup yields CDR1 DFQATT and CDR2 SNEGSKA (reference sequence). Sequencing was done on a sample of CD4+ T cells from blood, cultured in vitro. V usage is TRBV20-1 and J usage is TRBJ2-5; TRBD2 matches 11 bases. This TCR derives from a human donor who had recovered from COVID-19. As DNA, the CDR3 is TGCAGTGCTAGAGCTAGCGGGAGGCGGAAGACCCAGTACTTC. It yields the protein CSARASGRRKTQYF.